This TCR beta chain was documented in a study of CD8 T cells in ankylosing spondylitis. Study-level results: Disease-associated clones were reportedly significantly overrepresented in matched ankylosing spondylitis synovial fluid.

With molecular barcodes, quantitative 5'-RACE was used to make the TCR beta libraries. TCRdb recomputed calls from the 5' RACE reads with MiXCR, one row per CDR3 protein. The table has about 170,000 distinct CDR3 sequences, about 17% seen once; the top ten hold approximately 8%. V lost 6 bases and J 1 base, leaving 12 bases between the germline ends. The CDR3 has 14 residues. On this clonotype: What it binds is not known.

The chain employs TRBV12-3 or TRBV12-4 and TRBJ2-5, with D perhaps matching TRBD2 (6 bases). Sequencing was done on a sample of blood, either unsorted or a sorted T cell fraction (not recorded which). This clonotype was sampled from a male donor with ankylosing spondylitis or in good health (not recorded which). CDR3 nucleotides: TGTGCCAGCAGACGAGAGACTAGCCAAGAGACCCAGTACTTC. Its protein is CASRRETSQETQYF.